Below are 25 T cell receptor beta chains sequenced from a single sample in a study of spatial heterogeneity in lung cancer. Time point here: sample taken at primary tumor resection. One entry per CDR3 protein results from TCRdb running MiXCR on the 5' RACE reads. The sample holds about 92,000 distinct CDR3 sequences, more than 10% seen once. Material: PBMCs, obtained at surgery. The receptors stem from a male donor with early-stage non-small cell lung cancer.

This clonotype was observed a few times. The rearrangement uses TRBV6-2 or TRBV6-3 and TRBJ2-7; TRBD2 agrees at 10 bases. This CDR3 is 17 amino acids long. With V trimmed by 4 bases and J by 2 bases, 11 bases remained unmatched. Germline V gene data show CDR1 as MNHEY and CDR2 as SVGEGT. CDR3 in amino acids: CASSSPSSGLATYEQYF. The CDR3 coding sequence is TGTGCCAGCAGTTCACCATCCTCGGGACTAGCGACCTACGAGCAGTACTTC.

This sequence joins TRBV4-1 and TRBJ2-7; 8 positions agree with TRBD2. J lost 0 bases, V lost 4 bases, and 8 bases had no gene match. The CDR3 totals 16 residues. Germline V CDR1 and CDR2: MGHRA, YSYEKL. The CDR3 spells CASSPTYGGASYEQYF. For the CDR3, the DNA is TGCGCCAGCAGCCCCACATACGGGGGGGCCTCCTACGAGCAGTACTTC.

This chain links TRBV4-3 with TRBJ1-6; 8 positions agree with TRBD1. J was trimmed by 10 bases and V by 6 bases; bases with no gene match: 11. The CDR3 contains 15 residues. Germline assignment: CDR1 LGHNA and CDR2 YSLEER. CDR3 amino acids: CASRLNLGQGSPLHF. CDR3 DNA: TGCGCCAGCAGACTCAACCTTGGACAGGGCTCACCCCTCCACTTT.

The chain links TRBV10-3 to TRBJ2-4; D remains ambiguous. CDR1 ENHRY and CDR2 SYGVKD come from the germline V gene. The CDR3 loop spans 16 amino acids. Trimming took 3 bases from V and 0 from J, leaving 12 bases between them. Here the CDR3 reads CAISDDFLIAKNIQYF. The CDR3 nucleotides are TGTGCCATCAGTGATGACTTCTTGATAGCCAAAAACATTCAGTACTTC.

This clonotype was counted between two and nine times. This sequence joins TRBV7-9 and TRBJ2-5; D is unclear. CDR3 length: 13 amino acids. V lost 3 bases to trimming and J lost 3 bases, with 8 bases between them. The germline CDR1 and CDR2 sequences are SEHNR and FQNEAQ (reference sequence). CDR3 bases: TGTGCCAGCAGCTTGTTTAGGGAAGAGACCCAGTACTTC. Its translation: CASSLFREETQYF.

This clonotype was seen a handful of times. The chain links TRBV3-1 to TRBJ2-1; no definite D call. Germline loops: CDR1 LGHDT, CDR2 YNNKEL (reference sequence). The V end lost 6 bases, the J end lost 4 bases, and 16 bases lay between the germline ends. This CDR3 is 15 amino acids long. The CDR3 DNA reads TGTGCCAGCAGTTCCACACTGGGCAGTTACAATGAGCAGTTCTTC. As protein: CASSSTLGSYNEQFF.

This clonotype was recorded a few times. The chain employs TRBV20-1 and TRBJ2-7; D gene uncertain. CDR1 DFQATT and CDR2 SNEGSKA come from the germline V gene (reference sequence). The CDR3 extends over 12 amino acids. The germline V and J ends were trimmed by 4 bases and 6 bases, with 13 bases remaining between them. The DNA for the CDR3 is TGCAGTGCTATAGACATCAGGCCCGAGCAGTACTTC. It specifies CSAIDIRPEQYF.

This clonotype was observed many times. The chain joins TRBV7-9 to TRBJ1-5, with a tentative D call TRBD1 (5 bases). The CDR3 has 13 residues. The germline V gene encodes CDR1 SEHNR and CDR2 FQNEAQ (reference sequence). V lost 4 bases and J 10 bases, leaving 14 bases between the germline ends. In DNA, the CDR3 is TGTGCCAGCAGCTATGGGACTGCTGGCCCCCAGCATTTT. Translating gives CASSYGTAGPQHF.

In this sample, this clonotype turned up a few times. V is TRBV10-3 and J is TRBJ1-5; 9 bases agree with TRBD1. J was trimmed by 6 bases and V by 3 bases; bases with no gene match: 3. The germline V gene encodes CDR1 ENHRY and CDR2 SYGVKD. The CDR3 covers 14 residues. CDR3 amino acids: CAISEQGAGQPQHF. CDR3 DNA: TGTGCCATCAGTGAACAGGGGGCGGGTCAGCCCCAGCATTTT.

The CDR3 loop reads CASSRGGYASYEQYF. CDR3 in DNA: TGTGCCAGCAGCCGCGGGGGTTACGCATCCTACGAGCAGTACTTC. V gene TRBV9 combines with J gene TRBJ2-7; 7 nucleotides line up with TRBD2. CDR1 is SGDLS and CDR2 is YYNGEE in the germline V gene. The ends lost 4 bases at V and 1 base at J; junction bases unmatched: 8. CDR3 length: 15 residues. The whole variable domain, filled in from reference TRBV9 and TRBJ2-7, reads DSGVTQTPKHLITATGQRVTLRCSPRSGDLSVYWYQQSLDQGLQFLIQYYNGEERAKGNILERFSAQQFPDLHSELNLSSLELGDSALYFCASSRGGYASYEQYFGPGTRLTVT.

V is TRBV7-2 and J is TRBJ2-5, with 9 nucleotides matching TRBD1. Germline trimming cut 0 bases from V and 4 bases from J; bases unmatched to any gene: 3. Germline V CDR1 and CDR2: SGHTA, FQGNSA. The CDR3 consists of 15 residues. DNA for the CDR3: TGTGCCAGCAGCTTAGCTGGGACAGGGCCAGAGACCCAGTACTTC. Amino acid sequence: CASSLAGTGPETQYF.

This clonotype was counted a few times. One end of the junction is discordant with germline, which a read error may explain. V usage is TRBV7-6 and J usage is TRBJ2-5; D remains ambiguous. The CDR3 contains 11 residues. Germline CDR1 is SGHVS and CDR2 is FNYEAQ. The CDR3 bases are TGTGCCAGCAACTTACAAGAGACCCAGTACTTC. As protein: CASNLQETQYF.

This clonotype has just a few counts. The CDR3 protein is CASSHGLLQETQYF. CDR3 DNA sequence: TGTGCCAGCAGCCATGGACTCCTTCAAGAGACCCAGTACTTC. The genes are TRBV7-9 and TRBJ2-5, with D possibly being TRBD2 (5 bases). Deletions cut 5 bases from V and 2 bases from J, with 12 bases between. The CDR3 consists of 14 residues. Germline lookup yields CDR1 SEHNR and CDR2 FQNEAQ (reference sequence).

This chain joins TRBV20-1 and TRBJ2-2; TRBD2 aligns across 11 bases. The J segment lost 4 bases and the V segment lost 5 bases, leaving 3 bases of the junction unmatched. The CDR3 runs to 14 residues. CDR1 is DFQATT and CDR2 is SNEGSKA in the germline V gene (reference sequence). The CDR3 DNA follows: TGCAGTGCTTCAACTAGCGGGGGCACCGGGGAGCTGTTTTTT. Protein sequence: CSASTSGGTGELFF.

The chain joins TRBV10-3 to TRBJ2-1; 8 bases match TRBD1. Trimming removed 6 bases from V and 9 bases from J; junction bases left unmatched: 4. The CDR3 is 12 residues long. Germline lookup yields CDR1 ENHRY and CDR2 SYGVKD. The CDR3 sequence: CAIRDRVGEQFF. CDR3 bases: TGTGCCATCAGGGACAGGGTGGGTGAGCAGTTCTTC.

With regard to this clonotype: This may come from a read error, since a much larger clone is one base off. This chain connects TRBV20-1 to TRBJ1-3, with D possibly being TRBD1 (5 bases). The CDR3 is 14 residues long. Germline CDR1 and CDR2: DFQATT and SNEGSKA (reference sequence). The ends were cut back, 0 bases at V and 7 bases at J, with 13 bases in the middle. The CDR3 spells CSARDPGLSNTIYF. Here the CDR3 DNA reads TGCAGTGCTAGAGACCCAGGGTTGAGTAACACCATATATTTT.

This clonotype was seen more than once but under ten times. This chain links TRBV12-3 or TRBV12-4 with TRBJ2-2, with TRBD2 matching 8 bases. There are 17 residues in the CDR3. V lost 5 bases, J lost 6 bases, and 14 bases stayed unmatched. The CDR3 DNA follows: TGTGCCAGCAGTCAAAGCGGGAGTTGGGTTGGCGCCGGGGAGCTGTTTTTT. Its translation is CASSQSGSWVGAGELFF.

This clonotype was recorded a few times. J is TRBJ1-5 and V is TRBV4-1; 8 nucleotides align to TRBD1. The CDR3 spans 20 residues. Germline V gene data show CDR1 as MGHRA and CDR2 as YSYEKL. The junction had 13 bases not matched to a gene; V was cut back by 0 bases and J by 0 bases. In DNA, the CDR3 is TGCGCCAGCAGCCAAGAAGGATCTGGACAGGGTCGTTATAGCAATCAGCCCCAGCATTTT. Protein: CASSQEGSGQGRYSNQPQHF.

This clonotype was detected once. The J gene is TRBJ2-3, the V gene TRBV9, with 8 bases aligning to TRBD2. The germline V gene encodes CDR1 SGDLS and CDR2 YYNGEE. CDR3 length equals 17 residues. Unmatched junction bases numbered 13, after V lost 3 bases and J lost 4 bases. The chain's CDR3 is CASSEKPPGLVPDTQYF. The CDR3 DNA follows: TGTGCCAGCAGCGAAAAACCACCGGGACTAGTCCCAGATACGCAGTATTTT.

The chain links TRBV7-9 to TRBJ2-7; 9 positions match TRBD2. Unmatched junction bases numbered 10, after V lost 3 bases and J lost 7 bases. CDR3 length equals 15 residues. Germline CDR1 SEHNR, CDR2 FQNEAQ (reference sequence). The CDR3 coding sequence is TGTGCCAGCAGCTTCTTGTCAGCGGGAGGAGGTGAGCAGTACTTC. Protein product: CASSFLSAGGGEQYF.

The sample holds a few counts of this clonotype. The chain has TRBV29-1 and TRBJ2-3; 12 nucleotides line up with TRBD1. Germline values: CDR1 SQVTM, CDR2 ANQGSEA. Trimming took 4 bases from V and 2 from J; bases not matched to a gene: 7. The CDR3 spans 16 residues. The CDR3 loop reads CSVGGDRGRDTDTQYF. CDR3 nucleotides: TGCAGCGTTGGCGGGGACAGGGGGCGCGACACAGATACGCAGTATTTT.

This rearrangement joins TRBV28 to TRBJ2-6, with TRBD1 matching 10 bases. There are 17 residues in the CDR3. The germline V gene encodes CDR1 MDHEN and CDR2 SYDVKM. The V gene end was trimmed by 10 bases and the J gene end by 2 bases; junction bases not matched to a gene: 11. Written as DNA, the CDR3 is TGTGCCACCACCCAGACAGGGGGCGACCCTGGGGCCAACGTCCTGACTTTC. Amino acid sequence: CATTQTGGDPGANVLTF.

This clonotype was recorded at least ten times. The chain couples TRBV20-1 to TRBJ2-7; D possibly corresponds to TRBD1 (6 bases). The CDR3 loop spans 16 amino acids. Trimming stripped 5 bases from V and 0 bases from J, with 20 bases between. Germline CDR1 is DFQATT and CDR2 is SNEGSKA (reference sequence). CDR3 region: CSAHTGRTDSSYEQYF. The CDR3, as DNA: TGCAGTGCTCATACGGGACGGACGGACAGCTCCTACGAGCAGTACTTC.

This chain connects TRBV7-2 to TRBJ1-2, with a tentative D call TRBD1 (6 bases). The germline gives CDR1 SGHTA, CDR2 FQGNSA. CDR3 length: 15 amino acids. V shed 4 bases and J shed 8 bases, with 20 bases lying between them. The CDR3 sequence: CASSSPNRERGGYTF. The DNA for the CDR3 is TGTGCCAGCAGCTCCCCAAACAGGGAGAGGGGAGGCTACACCTTC.

This clonotype was detected a few times. CDR3 amino acids: CAIRLGQLSTDTQYF. The CDR3 DNA is TGTGCCATCAGGCTGGGACAGCTTAGCACAGATACGCAGTATTTT. This chain links TRBV10-3 with TRBJ2-3, with 7 bases lining up with TRBD1. Trimming took 6 bases from V and 0 from J; bases not matched to a gene: 6. Germline lookup yields CDR1 ENHRY and CDR2 SYGVKD. The CDR3 runs 15 residues.